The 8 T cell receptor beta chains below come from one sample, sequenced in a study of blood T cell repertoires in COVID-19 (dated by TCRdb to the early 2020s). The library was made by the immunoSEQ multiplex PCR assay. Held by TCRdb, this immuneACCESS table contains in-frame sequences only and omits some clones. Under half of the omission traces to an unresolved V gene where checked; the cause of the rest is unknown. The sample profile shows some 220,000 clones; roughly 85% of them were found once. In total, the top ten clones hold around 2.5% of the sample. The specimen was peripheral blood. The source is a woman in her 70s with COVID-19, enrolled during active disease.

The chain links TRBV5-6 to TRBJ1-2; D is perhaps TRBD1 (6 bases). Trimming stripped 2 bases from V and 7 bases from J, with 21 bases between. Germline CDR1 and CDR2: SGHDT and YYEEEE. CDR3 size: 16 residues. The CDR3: CASSFDRITYTGGYTF. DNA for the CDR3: TGTGCCAGCAGCTTTGACAGGATAACCTATACGGGTGGCTACACCTTC.

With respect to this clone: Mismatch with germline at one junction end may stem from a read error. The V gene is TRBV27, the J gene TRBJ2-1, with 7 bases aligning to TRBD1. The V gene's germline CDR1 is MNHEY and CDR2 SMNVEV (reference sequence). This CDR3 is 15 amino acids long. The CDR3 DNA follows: TGTGCCAGCAGTAGATCGGGACAGAGCGACAACGAGCAGTTCTTC. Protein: CASSRSGQSDNEQFF.

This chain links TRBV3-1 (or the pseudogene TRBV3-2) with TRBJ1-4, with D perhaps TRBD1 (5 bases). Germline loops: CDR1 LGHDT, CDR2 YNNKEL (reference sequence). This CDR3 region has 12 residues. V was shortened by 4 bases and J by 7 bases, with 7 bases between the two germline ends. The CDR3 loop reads CASSRQPEKLFF. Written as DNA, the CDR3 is TGTGCCAGCAGCCGACAGCCTGAAAAACTGTTTTTT.

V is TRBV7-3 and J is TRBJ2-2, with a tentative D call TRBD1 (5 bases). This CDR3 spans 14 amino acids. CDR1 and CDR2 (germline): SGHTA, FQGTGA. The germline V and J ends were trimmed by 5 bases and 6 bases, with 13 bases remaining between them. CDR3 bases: TGTGCCAGCAGCCCGCATCCAGGGCCCGGGGAGCTGTTTTTT. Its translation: CASSPHPGPGELFF.

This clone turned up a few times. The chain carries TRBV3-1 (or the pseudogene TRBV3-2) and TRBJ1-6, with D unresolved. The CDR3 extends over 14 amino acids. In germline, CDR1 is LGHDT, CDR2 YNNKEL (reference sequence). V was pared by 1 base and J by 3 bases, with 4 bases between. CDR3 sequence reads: CASSQGGYNSPLHF. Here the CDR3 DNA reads TGTGCCAGCAGCCAAGGAGGCTATAATTCACCCCTCCACTTT.

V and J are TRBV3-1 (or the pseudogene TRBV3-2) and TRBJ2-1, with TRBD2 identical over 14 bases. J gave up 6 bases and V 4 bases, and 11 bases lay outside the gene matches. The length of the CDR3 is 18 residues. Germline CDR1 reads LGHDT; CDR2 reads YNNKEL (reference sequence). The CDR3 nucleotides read TGTGCCAGCAGCCCTCGGGGACTAGCGGGAGCTCGTTCCAATGAGCAGTTCTTC. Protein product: CASSPRGLAGARSNEQFF.

CDR3 residues: CASSLKAGGTGELFF. The CDR3 coding sequence is TGTGCCAGCAGCTTGAAAGCGGGAGGCACCGGGGAGCTGTTTTTT. The V call is TRBV7-2, the J call TRBJ2-2; 9 bases agree with TRBD2. There are 15 residues in the CDR3. Trimming removed 3 bases from V and 4 bases from J; junction bases left unmatched: 3. Germline V CDR1 and CDR2: SGHTA, FQGNSA.

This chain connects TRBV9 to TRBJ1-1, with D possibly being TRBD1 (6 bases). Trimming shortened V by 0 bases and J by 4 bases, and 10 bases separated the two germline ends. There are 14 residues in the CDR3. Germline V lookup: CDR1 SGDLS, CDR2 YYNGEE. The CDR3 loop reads CASSVGVGATEAFF. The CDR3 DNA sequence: TGTGCCAGCAGCGTAGGGGTGGGGGCCACTGAAGCTTTCTTT.